These 15 T cell receptor beta chains came from one sample sequenced in a study of T cells in Graves' hyperthyroidism and ophthalmopathy. Amplification of TCR beta CDR3 regions was performed using RNA transcripts as template. The HTBI primer set drove a first-round RT-PCR of the TCR CDR3. TCRdb redid the calling of the multiplex PCR reads with MiXCR, one entry per CDR3 protein. Of some 580,000 distinct CDR3 sequences detected, about a sixth appear once; the ten largest clones hold less than 3.5%. The sequencing input was blood. Source of these receptors: a woman in her thirties or forties with Graves' ophthalmopathy.

This clonotype has only a few counts. The genes are TRBV2 and TRBJ2-1; TRBD2 aligns across 7 bases. Trimming took 5 bases from V and 7 from J; bases not matched to a gene: 11. Germline CDR1 SNHLY, CDR2 FYNNEI. The CDR3 sequence is 15 residues long. The CDR3 bases are TGTGCCAGCAGTCCCCCCGGGGGAGGGGTGAATGAGCAGTTCTTC. Translating gives CASSPPGGGVNEQFF.

This clonotype was counted between two and nine times. Lacking the conserved final phenylalanine or tryptophan, this CDR3 likely reflects a read error. The rearrangement joins TRBV5-4 to TRBJ2-2, with D unclear. The V and J ends lost 0 bases and 5 bases respectively, with 17 bases between them. From germline, CDR1 is SGHNT and CDR2 YYREEE (reference sequence). The CDR3 sequence is 17 residues long. The DNA for the CDR3 is TGTGCCAGCAGCTTGGATTTGGCGGCGAGTACGACCGGGGAGCTGTTTTAT. It is translated as CASSLDLAASTTGELFY.

This clonotype was observed a few times. The V gene is TRBV28, the J gene TRBJ1-3, with 8 bases fitting TRBD1. Germline V gene data show CDR1 as MDHEN and CDR2 as SYDVKM. Unmatched junction bases numbered 6, after V lost 3 bases and J lost 2 bases. The CDR3 has 16 residues. The CDR3 region has the DNA TGTGCCAGCAGTTTTGGGGGGACAGGAACTGGAAACACCATATATTTT. Translating it yields CASSFGGTGTGNTIYF.

This clonotype came up many times. The gene calls are TRBV7-9 and TRBJ2-2; weak D call: TRBD2 (6 bases). The germline V and J ends were trimmed by 1 base and 0 bases, with 12 bases remaining between them. CDR1 is SEHNR and CDR2 is FQNEAQ in the germline V gene (reference sequence). The CDR3 consists of 17 residues. CDR3 amino acids: CASSLVGGTPNTGELFF. The CDR3 coding sequence is TGTGCCAGCAGCTTAGTCGGAGGGACTCCGAACACCGGGGAGCTGTTTTTT.

This clonotype was counted many times. This chain joins TRBV20-1 and TRBJ2-7; D is unresolved. V was clipped by 5 bases and J by 1 base, with 12 bases between them. The CDR3 sequence is 13 residues long. Germline V gives CDR1 DFQATT, CDR2 SNEGSKA (reference sequence). In nucleotides, the CDR3 is TGCAGTGCTCCAGCTCGCGGATCCTACGAGCAGTACTTC. Amino acid sequence: CSAPARGSYEQYF.

This chain connects TRBV9 to TRBJ2-5; D uncertain. V gave up 2 bases and J gave up 4 bases, with 15 bases separating them. CDR3 size: 15 residues. Per germline, CDR1 SGDLS and CDR2 YYNGEE. CDR3 protein: CASSVAPLEVETQYF. For the CDR3, the DNA is TGTGCCAGCAGCGTCGCCCCATTAGAGGTAGAGACCCAGTACTTC. The entire variable domain, with the rest obtained from reference TRBV9 and TRBJ2-5, is as follows: DSGVTQTPKHLITATGQRVTLRCSPRSGDLSVYWYQQSLDQGLQFLIQYYNGEERAKGNILERFSAQQFPDLHSELNLSSLELGDSALYFCASSVAPLEVETQYFGPGTRLLVL.

This clonotype has ten or more counts. This chain links TRBV18 with TRBJ1-1; TRBD1 aligns across 7 bases. The CDR3 sequence is 16 residues long. V lost 2 bases to trimming and J lost 3 bases; unmatched junction nucleotides: 9. Germline CDR1 is KGHSH and CDR2 is LQKENI. The chain's CDR3 is CASSPREGADHTEAFF. The CDR3 DNA sequence: TGTGCCAGCTCACCAAGGGAGGGGGCGGACCACACTGAAGCTTTCTTT.

This clonotype is a singleton in its sample. Since a much larger clone is just one base distant, this may be a read error. This rearrangement joins TRBV10-2 to TRBJ2-5, with D perhaps being TRBD1 or TRBD2 (7 bases each). Germline CDR1 WSHSY, CDR2 SAAADI. The CDR3 contains 16 residues. V lost 2 bases to trimming and J lost 5 bases, with 18 bases between them. CDR3 DNA: TGCGCCAGCAGTGAGGGGGAGGGGGCGCTGTGGGAGACCCAGTACTTC. Translated: CASSEGEGALWETQYF.

V usage is TRBV20-1 and J usage is TRBJ2-1; 10 bases fit TRBD1. The CDR3 contains 14 residues. J lost 6 bases, V lost 6 bases, and 8 bases had no gene match. CDR1 is DFQATT and CDR2 is SNEGSKA in the germline V gene (reference sequence). CDR3 loop: CSASEGTGVNEQFF. The DNA of the CDR3 is TGCAGTGCGTCAGAAGGGACAGGGGTCAATGAGCAGTTCTTC.

Ten or more counts support this clonotype. The V call is TRBV18, the J call TRBJ1-1; TRBD1 agrees at 8 bases. With V trimmed by 0 bases and J by 3 bases, 9 bases remained unmatched. Germline V gives CDR1 KGHSH, CDR2 LQKENI. The CDR3 totals 17 residues. In DNA, the CDR3 is TGTGCCAGCTCACCACCGGGCCGGACAGGGCGGGACACTGAAGCTTTCTTT. Encoded protein: CASSPPGRTGRDTEAFF.

In this sample, this clonotype turned up a few times. The rearrangement joins TRBV28 to TRBJ2-2, with D possibly being TRBD1 (5 bases). This CDR3 is built from 16 residues. CDR1 is MDHEN, CDR2 SYDVKM, per germline. V shed 5 bases and J shed 0 bases, with 13 bases lying between them. CDR3 DNA: TGTGCCAGCAGTCTCTACAGGACAACGAACACCGGGGAGCTGTTTTTT. Its translation: CASSLYRTTNTGELFF.

The chain employs TRBV29-1 and TRBJ1-1; 11 nucleotides agree with TRBD1. The CDR3 runs 15 residues. J gave up 3 bases and V 4 bases, and 7 bases lay outside the gene matches. In germline, CDR1 is SQVTM, CDR2 ANQGSEA. Here the CDR3 DNA reads TGCAGCGTTGTCTGGACAGGGGGCTGGTACACTGAAGCTTTCTTT. Translating gives CSVVWTGGWYTEAFF.

This clonotype was seen repeatedly, ten times or more. The V call is TRBV11-2, the J call TRBJ2-5, with D tentatively TRBD1 or TRBD2 (5 bases each). Germline V gives CDR1 SGHAT, CDR2 FQNNGV. V shed 3 bases and J shed 4 bases, with 9 bases lying between them. This CDR3 is built from 13 residues. The CDR3 DNA follows: TGTGCCAGCAGCTTCCAGGGAGTAGAGACCCAGTACTTC. Its translation is CASSFQGVETQYF.

This clonotype has a count of ten or more. V gene TRBV3-1 combines with J gene TRBJ1-2; unclear D gene. CDR3 size: 11 residues. With 5 bases removed from V and 7 bases from J, the gap between germline ends came to 8 bases. Germline assignment: CDR1 LGHDT and CDR2 YNNKEL (reference sequence). CDR3 coding DNA: TGTGCCAGCAGCGAGGACGGTGGCTACACCTTC. The encoded protein is CASSEDGGYTF.

As concerns this clonotype: A much larger clone lies a single base off, so this may be a read error. V is TRBV20-1 and J is TRBJ1-1; D is unresolved. Germline V gene lookup returns CDR1 DFQATT and CDR2 SNEGSKA (reference sequence). The CDR3 covers 11 residues. DNA for the CDR3: TGCAGTGCTAGTAAGCGACCTGAAGCTTCCTTT. Encoded protein: CSASKRPEASF.